This T cell receptor beta chain was found in a study of shared clonotypes between healthy human individuals. Findings of the study overall: Clonotype sharing among the donors was expected to vary with sequencing depth. For naive CD4 cells, roughly 5.5% of clonotypes were shared across a few donors.

The germline V gene encodes CDR1 SQVTM and CDR2 ANQGSEA. V lost 7 bases to trimming and J lost 14 bases; unmatched junction nucleotides: 15. This CDR3 region has 12 residues. Comments on this clone: As yet, its antigen is unknown.

Replicate PCRs run on sorted subsets employed approximately 0.2 ug DNA, approximately 30,000 T cell genomes. Profiled with immunoSEQ multiplex PCR; TCRdb holds only in-frame clones, not every one. The top ten hold approximately 0.37% of the sample, which has 2 million to 3 million clones, over 85% seen once. This receptor was taken from a man between 18 and 35 years old in good health. Some clones in this sample may be carry-over from other donors' samples. The specimen was naive CD4+ T cells from PBMCs. Stated subset: CD45RA+ positively selected. V and J are TRBV29-1 and TRBJ2-3, with 7 nucleotides matching TRBD1. CDR3 region: CSAERQGEDWYF. The CDR3 nucleotides are TGCAGCGCCGAGAGACAGGGCGAGGATTGGTATTTT.